Following are 26 T cell receptor beta chains from one sample sequenced in a study of shared clonotypes between healthy human individuals. Profiled with immunoSEQ multiplex PCR; TCRdb holds only in-frame clones, not every one. The sample consists of about 1.4 million clones, around 97% of them appearing once. The sequenced sample was naive CD4+ T cells sorted from blood. Noted subset: CD45RA+ positively selected. All receptors come from a man aged 25-45 years in good health.

This chain connects TRBV7-2 to TRBJ1-1; the D gene is possibly TRBD1 (6 bases). Between the trimmed V and J ends, which lost 6 bases and 5 bases, there was a span of 16 bases. The CDR3 is 14 amino acids. The germline V gene has CDR1 SGHTA and CDR2 FQGNSA. The CDR3 DNA sequence: TGTGCCAGCAGTATCAGGGTAGGGGGGACTGAAGCTTTCTTT. As protein: CASSIRVGGTEAFF. The entire variable domain, with the rest obtained from reference TRBV7-2 and TRBJ1-1, is as follows: GAGVSQSPSNKVTEKGKDVELRCDPISGHTALYWYRQSLGQGLEFLIYFQGNSAPDKSGLPSDRFSAERTGGSVSTLTIQRTQQEDSAVYLCASSIRVGGTEAFFGQGTRLTVV.

The chain joins TRBV2 to TRBJ2-3, with a weak D call TRBD1 (7 bases). CDR1 is SNHLY, CDR2 FYNNEI, per germline. The length of the CDR3 is 17 residues. V lost 6 bases to trimming and J lost 4 bases, with 23 bases between them. CDR3 residues: CASRAATGEWEADTQYF. The CDR3 DNA follows: TGTGCCAGCAGGGCGGCCACAGGGGAATGGGAGGCAGATACGCAGTATTTT.

The chain employs TRBV11-2 and TRBJ2-7, with D perhaps matching TRBD2 (7 bases). Trimming removed 8 bases from V and 2 bases from J, with 16 bases in between. The V gene's germline CDR1 is SGHAT and CDR2 FQNNGV. CDR3 length: 14 amino acids. CDR3 loop: CASGGGRTTYEQYF. The CDR3 nucleotides are TGTGCCAGCGGGGGGGGCAGAACAACCTACGAGCAGTACTTC.

The chain carries TRBV14 and TRBJ2-1, with 12 bases lining up with TRBD2. V shed 0 bases, J shed 2 bases, and the junction held 2 bases outside the gene matches. Germline V gene sequence: CDR1 SGHDN, CDR2 FVKESK. This CDR3 is built from 17 residues. The CDR3 nucleotides are TGTGCCAGCAGCCAAGACTCTAGCGGGAGGGCCTACAATGAGCAGTTCTTC. It translates to CASSQDSSGRAYNEQFF.

This rearrangement joins TRBV29-1 to TRBJ2-3; no clear D gene. CDR1 is SQVTM, CDR2 ANQGSEA, per germline. V dropped 6 bases and J dropped 4 bases, with 11 bases sitting between them. The CDR3 loop spans 12 amino acids. The CDR3 DNA reads as TGCAGCGTCGCCCACCGCGCAGATACGCAGTATTTT. As protein: CSVAHRADTQYF.

This chain uses TRBV6-5 with TRBJ2-5, with 9 bases matching TRBD1. V was pared by 5 bases and J by 0 bases, with 1 base of the junction left unmatched. Per the germline V gene, CDR1 is MNHEY and CDR2 is SVGAGI. This CDR3 is 14 amino acids long. The DNA of the CDR3 is TGTGCCAGCAGTCGGGACAGGGACCAAGAGACCCAGTACTTC. This encodes CASSRDRDQETQYF.

The rearrangement joins TRBV4-3 to TRBJ2-3, with 9 positions matching TRBD2. Germline V gene lookup returns CDR1 LGHNA and CDR2 YSLEER. This CDR3 has 17 residues. Trimming cost V 0 bases and J 4 bases; bases outside gene matches: 8. CDR3: CASSQEGPSGIADTQYF. In DNA form, the CDR3 reads TGCGCCAGCAGCCAAGAAGGGCCTAGCGGGATCGCAGATACGCAGTATTTT.

The CDR3 DNA is TGTGCCAGCAGCCGCCGAACCGGACAGATCGATTACGAGCAGTACTTC. Amino acids: CASSRRTGQIDYEQYF. The genes are TRBV7-2 and TRBJ2-7, with a weak D call TRBD1 (6 bases). V was cut by 5 bases and J by 4 bases, with 21 bases left in between. The CDR3 spans 16 residues. Germline-derived CDR1 and CDR2 are SGHTA and FQGNSA.

The chain recombines TRBV15 with TRBJ1-1; D not certain. Germline CDR1 is LNHNV and CDR2 is YYDKDF (reference sequence). Trimming shortened V by 1 base and J by 4 bases, and 16 bases separated the two germline ends. This CDR3 has 16 amino acids. The CDR3 bases are TGTGCCACCAGCAGAGTAGTAGGCAGGAGCTCCACTGAAGCTTTCTTT. Its translation is CATSRVVGRSSTEAFF.

This clone was detected only once. The chain is built from TRBV19 and TRBJ2-6, with TRBD2 identical over 8 bases. The J segment lost 0 bases and the V segment lost 4 bases, leaving 11 bases of the junction unmatched. Per the germline V gene, CDR1 is LNHDA and CDR2 is SQIVND (reference sequence). The CDR3 has 19 residues. The CDR3 coding sequence is TGTGCCAGTAGTACCCTTGGTCCGGGGGGGGACTCTGGGGCCAACGTCCTGACTTTC. Its protein product is CASSTLGPGGDSGANVLTF.

The chain employs TRBV6-1 and TRBJ2-2; TRBD1 matches at 8 bases. CDR1 is MNHNS and CDR2 is SASEGT in the germline V gene. V lost 4 bases to trimming and J lost 5 bases; unmatched junction nucleotides: 9. This CDR3 is 16 amino acids long. The CDR3 reads CASSGQGFTNTGELFF. In nucleotides, the CDR3 is TGTGCCAGCAGTGGACAGGGGTTTACAAATACCGGGGAGCTGTTTTTT.

The chain employs TRBV2 and TRBJ2-5; TRBD2 matches 7 bases. The CDR3 runs 14 residues. Germline CDR1 and CDR2: SNHLY and FYNNEI. Trimming cost V 1 base and J 14 bases; bases outside gene matches: 13. In DNA form, the CDR3 reads TGTGCCAGCAGTGAAGGACTAGCCGGGTACCCCTCTTACTTC. Translation gives CASSEGLAGYPSYF.

This clone was observed a few times. The V gene is TRBV10-3, the J gene TRBJ1-5, with no clear D. Germline CDR1 and CDR2: ENHRY and SYGVKD. The CDR3 has 12 amino acids. V lost 6 bases and J lost 7, with 10 bases in between. The CDR3 DNA sequence: TGTGCCATCAGCGAGGTACTGCAGCCCCAGCATTTT. Residues: CAISEVLQPQHF.

V is TRBV5-1 and J is TRBJ2-1; TRBD2 agrees at 13 bases. CDR1 is SGHRS, CDR2 YFSETQ, per germline. The CDR3 spans 15 residues. V lost 0 bases to trimming and J lost 8 bases; unmatched junction nucleotides: 2. The CDR3 loop reads CASSLGTSGSYEQFF. CDR3 nucleotide sequence: TGCGCCAGCAGCTTGGGGACTAGCGGGAGTTATGAGCAGTTCTTC.

In the case of this clone: The same CDR3 is also encoded by other DNA sequences in this sample. The chain links TRBV28 to TRBJ1-5, with unresolved D. Germline V lookup: CDR1 MDHEN, CDR2 SYDVKM. Between the trimmed V and J ends, which lost 2 bases and 0 bases, there was a span of 5 bases. The CDR3 loop spans 14 amino acids. The CDR3 region is CASSLRYSNQPQHF. The CDR3 DNA sequence: TGTGCCAGCAGTTTAAGGTATAGCAATCAGCCCCAGCATTTT. Complete variable domain (other parts from reference TRBV28 and TRBJ1-5): DVKVTQSSRYLVKRTGEKVFLECVQDMDHENMFWYRQDPGLGLRLIYFSYDVKMKEKGDIPEGYSVSREKKERFSLILESASTNQTSMYLCASSLRYSNQPQHFGDGTRLSIL.

DNA of the CDR3: TGTGCCACCAGCATAGTCAATGGGCAGAGAGATGAGCAGTTCTTC. It translates to CATSIVNGQRDEQFF. This chain connects TRBV15 to TRBJ2-1; no firm D call. Trimming took off 4 bases at V and 8 bases at J, with 18 bases between the two ends. The CDR3 is made up of 15 amino acids. Germline CDR1 reads LNHNV; CDR2 reads YYDKDF (reference sequence).

Comment on this clone: At one end the junction does not follow the germline gene, possibly because of a read error. The genes are TRBV2 and TRBJ2-7; 9 bases agree with TRBD2. This CDR3 has 12 amino acids. Germline CDR1 SNHLY, CDR2 FYNNEI. The CDR3 spells CASTEAGGRQYF. CDR3 bases: TGTGCCAGCACTGAAGCGGGAGGACGGCAGTACTTC.

CDR3: CASSSLGPNNEQFF. The CDR3 region has the DNA TGTGCCAGCAGCTCCCTCGGGCCAAACAATGAGCAGTTCTTC. The V and J genes are TRBV5-4 and TRBJ2-1; no firm D call. CDR1 and CDR2 (germline): SGHNT, YYREEE (reference sequence). V gave up 3 bases and J gave up 5 bases, with 12 bases separating them. The CDR3 consists of 14 residues.

The rearrangement joins TRBV29-1 to TRBJ2-1; the match to TRBD1 covers 11 bases. Unmatched junction bases numbered 14, after V lost 7 bases and J lost 6 bases. The length of the CDR3 is 16 residues. Germline V gene lookup returns CDR1 SQVTM and CDR2 ANQGSEA. This CDR3 reads CSATVWDRGSSNEQFF. DNA for the CDR3: TGCAGCGCCACAGTCTGGGACAGGGGGTCTAGCAATGAGCAGTTCTTC.

This rearrangement joins TRBV7-8 to TRBJ2-2; no reliable D call. The CDR3 length is 16 residues. Germline loops: CDR1 SGHVS, CDR2 FQNEAQ. Deletions cut 2 bases from V and 6 bases from J, with 16 bases between. CDR3 coding DNA: TGTGCCAGCAGCTTATTGGTCAGGTCGGAGTCCGGGGAGCTGTTTTTT. This gives the protein CASSLLVRSESGELFF.

The chain has TRBV7-9 and TRBJ2-3; 9 nucleotides match TRBD1. CDR1 SEHNR and CDR2 FQNEAQ come from the germline V gene (reference sequence). Losses at the gene ends were 1 base for V and 7 bases for J; bases not matched to a gene: 6. CDR3 length equals 15 residues. CDR3 protein: CASSLGDRGTNTQYF. DNA of the CDR3: TGTGCCAGCAGCTTAGGAGACAGGGGGACGAATACGCAGTATTTT.

The chain joins TRBV30 to TRBJ1-4, with TRBD1 matching over 7 bases. The CDR3 runs to 14 residues. V lost 4 bases to trimming and J lost 6 bases; unmatched junction nucleotides: 8. Germline V gives CDR1 GTSNPN, CDR2 SVGIG (reference sequence). The CDR3 coding sequence is TGTGCCTGGAAGGCAAAGGGGGCTTATGAAAAACTGTTTTTT. This sequence encodes CAWKAKGAYEKLFF. Together with reference TRBV30 and TRBJ1-4, the CDR3 gives the full variable domain: SQTIHQWPATLVQPVGSPLSLECTVEGTSNPNLYWYRQAAGRGLQLLFYSVGIGQISSEVPQNLSASRPQDRQFILSSKKLLLSDSGFYLCAWKAKGAYEKLFFGSGTQLSVL.

This clone came up once. The chain is built from TRBV5-1 and TRBJ2-4, with 8 nucleotides matching TRBD1. The germline V gene has CDR1 SGHRS and CDR2 YFSETQ. CDR3 length: 15 residues. V was clipped by 4 bases and J by 8 bases; unmatched bases: 11. CDR3 sequence reads: CASSRGQGGFHIQYF. In nucleotides, the CDR3 is TGCGCCAGCAGCCGCGGACAGGGAGGTTTTCACATTCAGTACTTC.

In this sample, this clone turned up once. The chain has TRBV29-1 and TRBJ1-2, with TRBD1 identical over 11 bases. The J segment lost 1 base and the V segment lost 6 bases, leaving 4 bases of the junction unmatched. The germline V gene encodes CDR1 SQVTM and CDR2 ANQGSEA. The CDR3 covers 14 residues. The CDR3 reads CSVDRGRGNYGYTF. As DNA, the CDR3 is TGCAGCGTGGACAGGGGGCGAGGTAACTATGGCTACACCTTC. Complete variable domain (other parts from reference TRBV29-1 and TRBJ1-2): SAVISQKPSRDICQRGTSLTIQCQVDSQVTMMFWYRQQPGQSLTLIATANQGSEATYESGFVIDKFPISRPNLTFSTLTVSNMSPEDSSIYLCSVDRGRGNYGYTFGSGTRLTVV.

J is TRBJ2-1 and V is TRBV18; 11 nucleotides match TRBD2. The CDR3 loop spans 16 amino acids. CDR1 and CDR2 (germline): KGHSH, LQKENI. V gave up 5 bases and J gave up 4 bases; unmatched junction bases: 7. The DNA for the CDR3 is TGTGCCAGCTCAGGTTCTAGCGGGAGGTTTTACAATGAGCAGTTCTTC. It is translated as CASSGSSGRFYNEQFF. The whole variable domain, remainder taken from reference TRBV18 and TRBJ2-1, is NAGVMQNPRHLVRRRGQEARLRCSPMKGHSHVYWYRQLPEEGLKFMVYLQKENIIDESGMPKERFSAEFPKEGPSILRIQQVVRGDSAAYFCASSGSSGRFYNEQFFGPGTRLTVL.

J is TRBJ2-1 and V is TRBV14; no definite D call. Trimming shortened V by 1 base and J by 10 bases, and 8 bases separated the two germline ends. This CDR3 is built from 12 residues. CDR1 SGHDN and CDR2 FVKESK come from the germline V gene. Here the CDR3 reads CASSQALQEQFF. Here the CDR3 DNA reads TGTGCCAGCAGCCAAGCCCTGCAGGAGCAGTTCTTC. Full variable domain (remainder filled in from reference TRBV14 and TRBJ2-1): EAGVTQFPSHSVIEKGQTVTLRCDPISGHDNLYWYRRVMGKEIKFLLHFVKESKQDESGMPNNRFLAERTGGTYSTLKVQPAELEDSGVYFCASSQALQEQFFGPGTRLTVL.